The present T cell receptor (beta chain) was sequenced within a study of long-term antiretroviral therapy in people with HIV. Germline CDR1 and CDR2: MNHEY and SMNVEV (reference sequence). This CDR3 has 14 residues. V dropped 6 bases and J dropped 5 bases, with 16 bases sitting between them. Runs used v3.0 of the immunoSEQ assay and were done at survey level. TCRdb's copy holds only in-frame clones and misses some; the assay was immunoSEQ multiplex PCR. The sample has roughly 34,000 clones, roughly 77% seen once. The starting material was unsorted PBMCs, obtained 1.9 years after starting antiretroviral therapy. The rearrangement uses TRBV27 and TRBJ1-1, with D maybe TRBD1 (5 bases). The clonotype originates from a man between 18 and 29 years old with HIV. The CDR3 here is CASSLNRGGTEAFF. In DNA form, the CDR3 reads TGTGCCAGCAGCTTGAACCGGGGGGGGACTGAAGCTTTCTTT.